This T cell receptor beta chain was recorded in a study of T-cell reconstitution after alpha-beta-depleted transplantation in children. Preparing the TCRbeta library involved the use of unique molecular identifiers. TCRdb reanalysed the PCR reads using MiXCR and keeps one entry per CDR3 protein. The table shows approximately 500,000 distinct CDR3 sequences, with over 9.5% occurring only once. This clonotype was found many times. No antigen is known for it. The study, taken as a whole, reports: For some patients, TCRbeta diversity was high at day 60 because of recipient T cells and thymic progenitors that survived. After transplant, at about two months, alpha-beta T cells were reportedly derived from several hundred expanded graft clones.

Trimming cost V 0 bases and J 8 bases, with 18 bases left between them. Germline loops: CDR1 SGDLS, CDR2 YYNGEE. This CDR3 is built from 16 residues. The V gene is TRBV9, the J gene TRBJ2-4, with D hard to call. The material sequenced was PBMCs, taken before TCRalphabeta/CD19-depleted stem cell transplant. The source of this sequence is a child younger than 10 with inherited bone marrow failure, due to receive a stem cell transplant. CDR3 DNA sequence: TGTGCCAGCAGCGTAGGGGTAGCTGCATCTGAGGACATTCAGTACTTC. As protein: CASSVGVAASEDIQYF.